The clone carrying this TCR beta chain was seen ten or more times. Its antigen is not known. The data originate from a study of CD8 T cells in ankylosing spondylitis. Study observations and caveats: In ankylosing spondylitis blood, a motif of fewer than 10 highly homologous TCR beta variants appeared characteristic. From matched ankylosing spondylitis synovial fluid, disease-linked clones were reportedly recovered at significantly enriched levels.

TCRdb reprocessed the 5' RACE reads via MiXCR and lists one record per CDR3 protein. The repertoire consists of more than 250,000 distinct CDR3 sequences, with roughly 11% occurring once and the leading ten covering 9.1%. Sequencing was carried out using blood, either unsorted or a sorted T cell fraction (not recorded which). The sequence was obtained from a female donor with ankylosing spondylitis or in good health (not recorded which).

CDR3 bases: TGTGCCAGCAGTGACTCGATGGCGAGCGGGAGCAAAAATGAGCAGTTCTTC. Its protein is CASSDSMASGSKNEQFF. The rearrangement links TRBV6-4 to TRBJ2-1; 8 positions agree with TRBD2. Trimming at V came to 0 bases and at J to 7 bases, leaving 11 bases not matched to a gene. This CDR3 spans 17 amino acids. Germline V gene sequence: CDR1 MRHNA, CDR2 SNTAGT.